This T cell receptor beta chain was sequenced during a study of shared clonotypes between healthy human individuals. About the research overall: Contributing individuals were a couple of females and three males aged 18 to 49.

General study findings and limits: Represented genetic and exposure-history diversity was restricted by having few donors. Memory subsets generally showed smaller estimated richness than naive subsets did. Exclusively blood specimens were collected; tissue repertoires likely differ.

This clone was recorded at least ten times. The antigen is not known. With V trimmed by 1 base and J by 5 bases, 9 bases remained unmatched. This CDR3 has 17 amino acids. Germline lookup yields CDR1 SGHTA and CDR2 FQGNSA. The table came from immunoSEQ multiplex PCR; TCRdb's copy has only in-frame clones and leaves some out. The top ten hold approximately 1.6% of the sample, which has roughly 700,000 clones, approximately 79% seen once. The V call is TRBV7-2, the J call TRBJ2-5, with 11 bases identical to TRBD2. Material for sequencing was memory CD4+ T cells sorted from blood. As to subset: CD45RA-negative fraction. The TCR originated in a woman aged 25 to 39 in good health. The CDR3 coding sequence is TGTGCCAGCAGCTTAGGGCTAGCGGGAGGTCCTTGGGAGACCCAGTACTTC. Its protein is CASSLGLAGGPWETQYF.